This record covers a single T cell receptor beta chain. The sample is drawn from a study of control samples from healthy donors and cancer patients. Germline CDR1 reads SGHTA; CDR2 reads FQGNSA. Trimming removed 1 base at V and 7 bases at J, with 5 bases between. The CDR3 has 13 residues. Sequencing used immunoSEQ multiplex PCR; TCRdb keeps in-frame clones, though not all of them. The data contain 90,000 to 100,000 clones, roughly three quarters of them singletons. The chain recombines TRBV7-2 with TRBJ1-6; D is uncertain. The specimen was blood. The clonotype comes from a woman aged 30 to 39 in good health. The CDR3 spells CASSLGANSPLHF. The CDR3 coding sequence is TGTGCCAGCAGCTTAGGAGCCAATTCACCCCTCCACTTT.